One sample yielded the 5 T cell receptor beta chains listed below, sequenced in a study of blood T cell repertoires in COVID-19. Assay used: immunoSEQ multiplex PCR; TCRdb lists only in-frame clones, some missing. Among around 370,000 clones listed, around 90% were seen once. The specimen was peripheral blood. The origin of the receptors is a young woman who had recovered from COVID-19.

This sequence joins TRBV6-6 and TRBJ2-5; D gene unclear. V was cut by 3 bases and J by 5 bases, with 7 bases left in between. The CDR3 totals 12 residues. Germline V gives CDR1 MNHNY, CDR2 SVGAGI (reference sequence). The CDR3: CASSYLVETQYF. CDR3 nucleotides: TGTGCCAGCAGTTATCTAGTTGAGACCCAGTACTTC.

The chain has TRBV6-2 or TRBV6-3 and TRBJ1-6, with 7 bases fitting TRBD1. The CDR3 has 16 amino acids. V dropped 0 bases and J dropped 8; count of bases not matched to a gene: 7. Germline V gene sequence: CDR1 MNHEY, CDR2 SVGEGT. CDR3 in DNA: TGTGCCAGCAGTTACTCGAGGACAGGTTGGGATTCACCCCTCCACTTT. Translation: CASSYSRTGWDSPLHF.

The rearrangement joins TRBV28 to TRBJ2-3; tentative D call: TRBD2 (7 bases). This CDR3 region has 15 residues. Germline values: CDR1 MDHEN, CDR2 SYDVKM. Trimming took 4 bases from V and 1 from J, leaving 12 bases between them. This CDR3 reads CASSSPGGRTDTQYF. In DNA form, the CDR3 reads TGTGCCAGCAGTTCGCCCGGGGGGCGCACAGATACGCAGTATTTT.

The chain employs TRBV9 and TRBJ1-4; 7 bases map to TRBD1. CDR1 is SGDLS, CDR2 YYNGEE, per germline. With V trimmed by 0 bases and J by 7 bases, 9 bases remained unmatched. The CDR3 runs 16 residues. CDR3 DNA sequence: TGTGCCAGCAGCGTAGGCACAGGGGAAGGGAGTGAAAAACTGTTTTTT. Translating gives CASSVGTGEGSEKLFF.

The rearrangement links TRBV5-1 to TRBJ1-1; 7 positions match TRBD1. CDR1 and CDR2 (germline): SGHRS, YFSETQ. Losses at the gene ends were 5 bases for V and 3 bases for J; bases not matched to a gene: 10. The CDR3 covers 15 residues. This CDR3 is CASSPPGGLDTEAFF. The CDR3 DNA follows: TGCGCCAGCAGTCCTCCAGGGGGTTTGGACACTGAAGCTTTCTTT.